The 12 T cell receptor beta chains in this list originate from one sample, sequenced in a study of OX40 agonist ivuxolimab in advanced cancers. Data came from immunoSEQ multiplex PCR; TCRdb stores just in-frame clones and leaves some out. Counted here are over 45,000 clones, over 80% occurring once; the ten biggest clones make up around 0.7%. This sample comprised CD4+ or CD8+ T cells sorted from blood, obtained in a trial of the OX40 agonist ivuxolimab. The receptors were gathered from an adult with an advanced solid tumor such as melanoma, head and neck, liver or kidney cancer.

Here the CDR3 reads CASSPGQPMRQYF. The CDR3 region has the DNA TGTGCCAGCAGTCCGGGACAGCCTATGAGGCAGTACTTC. This sequence joins TRBV6-5 and TRBJ2-7, with TRBD1 identical over 7 bases. CDR1 MNHEY and CDR2 SVGAGI come from the germline V gene. CDR3 length: 13 amino acids. V shed 5 bases and J 9 bases; nucleotides not matched to a gene: 10.

The J gene is TRBJ1-4, the V gene TRBV27, with unresolved D. Germline lookup yields CDR1 MNHEY and CDR2 SMNVEV (reference sequence). Trimming stripped 5 bases from V and 3 bases from J, with 10 bases between. There are 14 residues in the CDR3. CDR3 sequence reads: CASSPSLANEKLFF. Here the CDR3 DNA reads TGTGCCAGCAGTCCCTCCCTTGCTAATGAAAAACTGTTTTTT.

The chain has TRBV7-2 and TRBJ1-2; no clear D gene. This CDR3 has 14 amino acids. Germline V gene data show CDR1 as SGHTA and CDR2 as FQGNSA. V gave up 7 bases and J gave up 7 bases, with 19 bases separating them. This CDR3 reads CASTQTPGKGGYTF. The CDR3 region has the DNA TGTGCCAGCACCCAGACCCCCGGTAAGGGTGGCTACACCTTC.

This chain links TRBV4-3 with TRBJ1-6; D remains ambiguous. This CDR3 is built from 14 residues. Trimming left V 4 bases short and J 10 bases short, with 14 bases between. The germline V gene encodes CDR1 LGHNA and CDR2 YSLEER. The CDR3 region has the DNA TGCGCCAGCAGCCCTACCCCAGCCAGGTCACCCCTCCACTTT. Encoded protein: CASSPTPARSPLHF.

The V and J genes are TRBV5-1 and TRBJ1-1; no clear D. V was clipped by 4 bases and J by 3 bases, with 13 bases between them. Per germline, CDR1 SGHRS and CDR2 YFSETQ. The CDR3 loop spans 14 amino acids. The CDR3 loop is CASSRPNIDTEAFF. CDR3 sequence (DNA): TGCGCCAGCAGCCGTCCCAATATAGACACTGAAGCTTTCTTT.

The chain joins TRBV6-1 to TRBJ1-1; no reliable D call. The V gene lost 2 bases and the J gene lost 3 bases, with 13 bases spanning the gap. Germline CDR1 and CDR2: MNHNS and SASEGT. CDR3 length equals 15 residues. The CDR3: CASSEFDGRDTEAFF. The CDR3 nucleotides are TGTGCCAGCAGTGAATTTGACGGTCGAGACACTGAAGCTTTCTTT.

The chain recombines TRBV30 with TRBJ1-4; 7 bases map to TRBD1. Per germline, CDR1 GTSNPN and CDR2 SVGIG (reference sequence). This CDR3 region has 14 residues. With V trimmed by 5 bases and J by 4 bases, 7 bases remained unmatched. The DNA of the CDR3 is TGTGCCTGGGGGCCGGGACAGTATAATGAAAAACTGTTTTTT. It codes for CAWGPGQYNEKLFF. The full variable domain, with the rest looked up from reference TRBV30 and TRBJ1-4, is SQTIHQWPATLVQPVGSPLSLECTVEGTSNPNLYWYRQAAGRGLQLLFYSVGIGQISSEVPQNLSASRPQDRQFILSSKKLLLSDSGFYLCAWGPGQYNEKLFFGSGTQLSVL.

A remark on this clone: This CDR3 is also generated by other DNA sequences in the sample. The chain couples TRBV18 to TRBJ2-1; D remains unclear. The germline V gene has CDR1 KGHSH and CDR2 LQKENI. Trimming left V 6 bases short and J 5 bases short, with 11 bases between. The CDR3 totals 13 residues. CDR3 DNA sequence: TGTGCCAGCTCCCCCGGTAGGGACAATGAGCAGTTCTTC. It encodes CASSPGRDNEQFF.

This chain connects TRBV7-2 to TRBJ1-2; 8 bases map to TRBD1. Germline V CDR1 and CDR2: SGHTA, FQGNSA. This CDR3 contains 15 residues. The J segment lost 2 bases and the V segment lost 7 bases, leaving 9 bases of the junction unmatched. The CDR3 DNA sequence: TGTGCCAGCACCTTCCAGGGGGCGGTGAACTATGGCTACACCTTC. As protein: CASTFQGAVNYGYTF. Filled out from reference TRBV7-2 and TRBJ1-2, the complete variable domain reads GAGVSQSPSNKVTEKGKDVELRCDPISGHTALYWYRQSLGQGLEFLIYFQGNSAPDKSGLPSDRFSAERTGGSVSTLTIQRTQQEDSAVYLCASTFQGAVNYGYTFGSGTRLTVV.

V usage is TRBV4-2 and J usage is TRBJ2-3, with 8 bases matching TRBD2. Trimming at V came to 4 bases and at J to 0 bases, leaving 6 bases not matched to a gene. The germline CDR1 and CDR2 sequences are LGHNA and YNFKEQ. This CDR3 is 16 amino acids long. The DNA for the CDR3 is TGTGCCAGCAGCCCAAGTCGGGGGGGCAGCACAGATACGCAGTATTTT. Residues: CASSPSRGGSTDTQYF.

On this clone: At one boundary the junction diverges from the germline segment, which might be a read error. The V call is TRBV10-3, the J call TRBJ1-2; D is uncertain. The germline V gene has CDR1 ENHRY and CDR2 SYGVKD. The CDR3 extends over 14 amino acids. The CDR3 loop reads CAISEPRSPYSYAF. The CDR3 nucleotides read TGTGCCATCAGTGAGCCGCGATCACCCTATAGCTACGCCTTC.

The J gene is TRBJ2-2, the V gene TRBV7-2; D not certain. The CDR3 has 14 residues. V was clipped by 0 bases and J by 5 bases, with 7 bases between them. CDR1 is SGHTA and CDR2 is FQGNSA in the germline V gene. CDR3 sequence (DNA): TGTGCCAGCAGCTTAGCGGCTAGGACCGGGGAGCTGTTTTTT. Amino acids: CASSLAARTGELFF.